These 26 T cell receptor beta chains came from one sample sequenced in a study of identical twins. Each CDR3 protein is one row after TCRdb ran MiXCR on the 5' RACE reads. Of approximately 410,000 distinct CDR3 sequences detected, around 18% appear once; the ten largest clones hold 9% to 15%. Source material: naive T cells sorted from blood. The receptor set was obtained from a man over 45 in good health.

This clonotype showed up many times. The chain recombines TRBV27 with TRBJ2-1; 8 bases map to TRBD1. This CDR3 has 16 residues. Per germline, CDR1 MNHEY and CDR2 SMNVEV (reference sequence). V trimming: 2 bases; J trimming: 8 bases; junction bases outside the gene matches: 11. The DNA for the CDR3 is TGTGCCAGCAGTTTACTAAGGACAGGGAGCGGCGATGAGCAGTTCTTC. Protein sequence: CASSLLRTGSGDEQFF.

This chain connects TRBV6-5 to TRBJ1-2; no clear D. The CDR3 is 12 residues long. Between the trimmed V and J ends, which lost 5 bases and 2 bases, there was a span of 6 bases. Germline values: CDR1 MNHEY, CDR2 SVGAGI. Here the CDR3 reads CASSRMNYGYTF. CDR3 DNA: TGTGCCAGCAGTCGGATGAACTATGGCTACACCTTC.

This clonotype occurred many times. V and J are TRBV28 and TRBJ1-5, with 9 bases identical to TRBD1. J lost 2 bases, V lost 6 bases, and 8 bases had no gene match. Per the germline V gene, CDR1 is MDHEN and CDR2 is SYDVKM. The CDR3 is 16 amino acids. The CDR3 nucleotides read TGTGCCAGCAGCCCAAGGACAGGGGCGGGCAATCAGCCCCAGCATTTT. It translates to CASSPRTGAGNQPQHF.

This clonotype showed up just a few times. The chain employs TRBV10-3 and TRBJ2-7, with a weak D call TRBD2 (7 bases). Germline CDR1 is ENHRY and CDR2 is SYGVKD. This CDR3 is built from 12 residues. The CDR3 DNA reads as TGTGCAGCTGGGGGGGCTCGATACGAGCAGTACTTC. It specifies CAAGGARYEQYF.

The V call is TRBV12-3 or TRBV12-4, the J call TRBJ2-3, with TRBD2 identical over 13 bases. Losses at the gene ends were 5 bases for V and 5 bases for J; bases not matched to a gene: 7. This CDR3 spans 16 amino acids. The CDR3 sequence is CASSLGLAGAKDTQYF. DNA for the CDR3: TGTGCCAGCAGTCTAGGACTAGCGGGGGCGAAAGATACGCAGTATTTT.

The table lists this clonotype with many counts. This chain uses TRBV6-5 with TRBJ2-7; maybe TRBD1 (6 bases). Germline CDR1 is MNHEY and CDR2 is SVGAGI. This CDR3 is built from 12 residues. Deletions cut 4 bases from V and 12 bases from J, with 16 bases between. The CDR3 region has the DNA TGTGCCAGCAGTTTTCTCACAGGGTATCGGTACTTC. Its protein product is CASSFLTGYRYF.

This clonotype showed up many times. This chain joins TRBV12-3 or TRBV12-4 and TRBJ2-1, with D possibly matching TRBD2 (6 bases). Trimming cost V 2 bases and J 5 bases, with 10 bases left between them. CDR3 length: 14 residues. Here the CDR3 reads CASSLRGGDNEQFF. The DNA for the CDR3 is TGTGCCAGCAGTTTAAGGGGAGGTGACAATGAGCAGTTCTTC.

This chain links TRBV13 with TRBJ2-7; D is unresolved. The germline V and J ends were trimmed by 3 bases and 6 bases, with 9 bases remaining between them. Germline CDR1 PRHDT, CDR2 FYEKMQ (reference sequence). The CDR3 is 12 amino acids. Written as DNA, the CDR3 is TGTGCCAGCAGCTTTTTTCTTGGCGAGCAGTACTTC. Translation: CASSFFLGEQYF.

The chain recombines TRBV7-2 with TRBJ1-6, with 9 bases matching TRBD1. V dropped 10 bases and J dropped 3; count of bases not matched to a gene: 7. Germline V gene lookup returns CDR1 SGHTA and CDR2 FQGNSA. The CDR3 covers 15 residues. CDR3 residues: CATDDRGFYNSPLHF. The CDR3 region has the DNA TGTGCCACCGACGACAGGGGGTTCTATAATTCACCCCTCCACTTT. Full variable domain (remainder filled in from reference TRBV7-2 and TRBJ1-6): GAGVSQSPSNKVTEKGKDVELRCDPISGHTALYWYRQSLGQGLEFLIYFQGNSAPDKSGLPSDRFSAERTGGSVSTLTIQRTQQEDSAVYLCATDDRGFYNSPLHFGNGTRLTVT.

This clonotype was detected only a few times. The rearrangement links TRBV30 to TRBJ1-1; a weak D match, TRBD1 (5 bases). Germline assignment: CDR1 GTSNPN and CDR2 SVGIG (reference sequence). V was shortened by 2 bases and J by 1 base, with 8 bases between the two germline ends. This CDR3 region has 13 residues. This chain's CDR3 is CAWSRGPNTEAFF. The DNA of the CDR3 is TGTGCCTGGAGTCGGGGACCGAACACTGAAGCTTTCTTT.

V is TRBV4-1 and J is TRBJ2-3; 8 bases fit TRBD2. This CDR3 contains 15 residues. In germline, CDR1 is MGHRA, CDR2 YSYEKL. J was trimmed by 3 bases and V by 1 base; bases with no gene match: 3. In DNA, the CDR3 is TGCGCCAGCAGCCAAGTAGCGGGGTTTACAGATACGCAGTATTTT. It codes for CASSQVAGFTDTQYF.

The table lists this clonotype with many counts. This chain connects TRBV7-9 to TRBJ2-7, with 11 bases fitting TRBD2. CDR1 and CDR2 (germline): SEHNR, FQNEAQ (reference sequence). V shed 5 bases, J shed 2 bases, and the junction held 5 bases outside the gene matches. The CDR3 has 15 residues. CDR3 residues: CASSPGLAVPYEQYF. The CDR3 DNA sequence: TGTGCCAGCAGCCCGGGACTAGCGGTGCCCTACGAGCAGTACTTC.

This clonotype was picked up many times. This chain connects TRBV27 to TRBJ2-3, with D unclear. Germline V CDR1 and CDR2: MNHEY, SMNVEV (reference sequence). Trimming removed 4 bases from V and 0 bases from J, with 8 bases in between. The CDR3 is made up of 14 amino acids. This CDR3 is CASSSLGSTDTQYF. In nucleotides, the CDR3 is TGTGCCAGCAGTTCGTTGGGTAGCACAGATACGCAGTATTTT.

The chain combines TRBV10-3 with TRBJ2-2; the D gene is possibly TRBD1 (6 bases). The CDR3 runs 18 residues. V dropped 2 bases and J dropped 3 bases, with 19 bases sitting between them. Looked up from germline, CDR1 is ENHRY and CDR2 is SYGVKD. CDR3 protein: CAISERTFRGYDTGELFF. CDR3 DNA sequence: TGTGCCATCAGTGAGCGCACCTTCAGGGGCTATGACACCGGGGAGCTGTTTTTT.

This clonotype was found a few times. The CDR3 nucleotides are TGCGCCAGCAGCTTGTCGGCGGGTGGGGGCACTGAAGCTTTCTTT. It codes for CASSLSAGGGTEAFF. The rearrangement links TRBV5-1 to TRBJ1-1, with D possibly matching TRBD1 (5 bases). The germline gives CDR1 SGHRS, CDR2 YFSETQ. Trimming removed 1 base from V and 4 bases from J, with 14 bases in between. The CDR3 is 15 residues long. Variable domain in full (rest from reference TRBV5-1 and TRBJ1-1): KAGVTQTPRYLIKTRGQQVTLSCSPISGHRSVSWYQQTPGQGLQFLFEYFSETQRNKGNFPGRFSGRQFSNSRSEMNVSTLELGDSALYLCASSLSAGGGTEAFFGQGTRLTVV.

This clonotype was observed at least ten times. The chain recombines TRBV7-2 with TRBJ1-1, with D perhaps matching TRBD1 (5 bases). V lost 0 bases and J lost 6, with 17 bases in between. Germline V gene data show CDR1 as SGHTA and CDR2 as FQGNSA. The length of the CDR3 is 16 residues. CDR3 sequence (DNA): TGTGCCAGCAGCTTAGCTGGGTGGGGCAGGGTTGCTGAAGCTTTCTTT. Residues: CASSLAGWGRVAEAFF. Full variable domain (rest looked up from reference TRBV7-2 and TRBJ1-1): GAGVSQSPSNKVTEKGKDVELRCDPISGHTALYWYRQSLGQGLEFLIYFQGNSAPDKSGLPSDRFSAERTGGSVSTLTIQRTQQEDSAVYLCASSLAGWGRVAEAFFGQGTRLTVV.

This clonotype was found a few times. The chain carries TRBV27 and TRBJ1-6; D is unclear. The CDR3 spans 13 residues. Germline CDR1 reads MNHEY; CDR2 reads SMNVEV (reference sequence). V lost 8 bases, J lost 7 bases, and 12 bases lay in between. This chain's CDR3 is CASSSTGNSPLHF. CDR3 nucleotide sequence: TGTGCCAGCTCTTCGACGGGAAATTCACCCCTCCACTTT.

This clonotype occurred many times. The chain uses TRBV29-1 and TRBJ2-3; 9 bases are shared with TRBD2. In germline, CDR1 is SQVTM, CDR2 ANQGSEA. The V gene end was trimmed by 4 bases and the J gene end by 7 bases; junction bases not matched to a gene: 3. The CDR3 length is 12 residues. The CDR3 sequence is CSVALAGNTQYF. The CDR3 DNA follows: TGCAGCGTTGCTCTAGCGGGAAATACGCAGTATTTT.

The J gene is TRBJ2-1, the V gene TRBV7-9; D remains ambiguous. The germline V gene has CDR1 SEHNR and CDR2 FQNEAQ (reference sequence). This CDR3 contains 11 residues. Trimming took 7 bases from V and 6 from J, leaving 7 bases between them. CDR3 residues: CASTDTNEQFF. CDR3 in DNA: TGTGCCAGCACCGACACCAATGAGCAGTTCTTC.

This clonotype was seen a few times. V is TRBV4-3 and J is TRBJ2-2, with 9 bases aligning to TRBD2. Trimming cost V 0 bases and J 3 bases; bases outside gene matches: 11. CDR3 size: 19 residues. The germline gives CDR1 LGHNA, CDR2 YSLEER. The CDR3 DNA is TGCGCCAGCAGCCAAGAATCGAGTAGCGGGAGCAGGGACACCGGGGAGCTGTTTTTT. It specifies CASSQESSSGSRDTGELFF.

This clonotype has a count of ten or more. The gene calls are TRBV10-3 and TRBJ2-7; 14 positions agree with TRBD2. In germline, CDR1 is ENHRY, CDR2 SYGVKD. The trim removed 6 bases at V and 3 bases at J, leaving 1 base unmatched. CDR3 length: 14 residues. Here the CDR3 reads CAISGTSGSYEQYF. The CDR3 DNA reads TGTGCCATCAGCGGGACTAGCGGGAGCTACGAGCAGTACTTC.

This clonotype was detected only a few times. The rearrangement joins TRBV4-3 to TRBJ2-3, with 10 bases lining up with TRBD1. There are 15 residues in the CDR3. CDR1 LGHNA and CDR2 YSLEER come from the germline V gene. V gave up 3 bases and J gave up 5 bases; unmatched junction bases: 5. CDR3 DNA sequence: TGCGCCAGCAGCCATGACAGGGGGCAAAGAGATACGCAGTATTTT. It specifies CASSHDRGQRDTQYF.

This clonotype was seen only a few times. CDR3 region: CSALTLQREGPETQYF. The CDR3 bases are TGCAGTGCTTTAACCTTGCAGCGGGAGGGCCCGGAGACCCAGTACTTC. The chain links TRBV20-1 to TRBJ2-5; 10 bases match TRBD2. J lost 5 bases, V lost 5 bases, and 14 bases had no gene match. This CDR3 has 16 residues. The germline V gene encodes CDR1 DFQATT and CDR2 SNEGSKA (reference sequence).

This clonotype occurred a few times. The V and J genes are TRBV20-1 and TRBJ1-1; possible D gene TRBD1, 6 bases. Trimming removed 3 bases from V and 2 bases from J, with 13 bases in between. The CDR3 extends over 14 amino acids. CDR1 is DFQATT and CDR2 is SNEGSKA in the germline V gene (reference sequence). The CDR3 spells CSASTGTLNTEAFF. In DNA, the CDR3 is TGCAGTGCTAGTACCGGGACACTCAACACTGAAGCTTTCTTT.

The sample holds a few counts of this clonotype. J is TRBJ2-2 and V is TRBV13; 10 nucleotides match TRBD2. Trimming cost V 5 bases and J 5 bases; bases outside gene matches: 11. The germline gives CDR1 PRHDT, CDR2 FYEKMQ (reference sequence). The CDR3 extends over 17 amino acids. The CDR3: CASSLGLAGVGTGELFF. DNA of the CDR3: TGTGCCAGCAGCCTCGGGCTAGCGGGAGTGGGGACCGGGGAGCTGTTTTTT.

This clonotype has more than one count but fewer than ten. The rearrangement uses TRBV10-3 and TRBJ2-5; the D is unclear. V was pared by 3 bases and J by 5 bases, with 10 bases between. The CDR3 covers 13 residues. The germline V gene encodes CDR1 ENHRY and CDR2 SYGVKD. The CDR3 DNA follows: TGTGCCATCAGTGATCAGGTCGGGGAGACCCAGTACTTC. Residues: CAISDQVGETQYF.